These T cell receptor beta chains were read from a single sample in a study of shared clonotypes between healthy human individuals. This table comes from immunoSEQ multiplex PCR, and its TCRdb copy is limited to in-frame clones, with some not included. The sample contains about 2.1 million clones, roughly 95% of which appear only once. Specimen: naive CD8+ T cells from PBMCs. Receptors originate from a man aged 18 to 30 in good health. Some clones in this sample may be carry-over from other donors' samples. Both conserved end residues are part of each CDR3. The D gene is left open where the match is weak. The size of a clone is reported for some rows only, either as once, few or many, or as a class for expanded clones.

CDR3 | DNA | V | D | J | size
CASSQTLDRGYTIYF | TGCGCCAGCAGCCAAACGCTGGACAGGGGATACACCATATATTTT | TRBV4-1 | TRBD1 | TRBJ1-3 | once
CASSSHPRSAYEQYF | TGTGCCAGCAGCTCCCATCCCCGATCCGCGTACGAGCAGTACTTC | TRBV5-5 | . | TRBJ2-7 | .
CASSLAPGLVGFRGGYEQYF | TGCGCCAGCAGCTTGGCCCCAGGACTAGTTGGCTTTAGGGGCGGGTACGAGCAGTACTTC | TRBV5-1 | TRBD2 | TRBJ2-7 | .
CASSSSPRGRGNEQFF | TGTGCCAGCAGTTCGTCCCCCAGGGGGCGCGGGAATGAGCAGTTCTTC | TRBV27 | TRBD1 | TRBJ2-1 | .
CASSPATHSYEQYF | TGCGCCAGCAGCCCGGCGACCCATTCCTACGAGCAGTACTTC | TRBV4-3 | . | TRBJ2-7 | .
CASSPLAGGSDTQYF | TGTGCCAGCAGTCCGCTAGCGGGAGGGTCAGATACGCAGTATTTT | TRBV7-3 | TRBD2 | TRBJ2-3 | .
CASSLGQGSDTQYF | TGCGCCAGCAGCTTGGGGCAGGGGTCAGATACGCAGTATTTT | TRBV5-1 | . | TRBJ2-3 | .
CASTLTGSPGELFF | TGTGCCAGCACCCTCACAGGGAGTCCCGGGGAGCTGTTTTTT | TRBV27 | . | TRBJ2-2 | once
CASSATGTGVFYEQYF | TGTGCCAGCAGCGCTACCGGGACAGGGGTTTTCTACGAGCAGTACTTC | TRBV9 | TRBD1 | TRBJ2-7 | .
CASSPGGRETQYF | TGTGCCAGCAGCCCTGGGGGCCGGGAGACCCAGTACTTC | TRBV7-9 | . | TRBJ2-5 | .
CASSPGVRNGYTF | TGTGCCAGCAGCCCAGGGGTTAGGAATGGCTACACCTTC | TRBV5-6 | . | TRBJ1-2 | .
CASSLDQGRDYGYTF | TGTGCCAGCAGCCTCGATCAGGGTAGGGACTATGGCTACACCTTC | TRBV5-8 | . | TRBJ1-2 | .
CASSLGQYNEQFF | TGTGCCAGCAGCTTAGGACAATACAATGAGCAGTTCTTC | TRBV11-3 | . | TRBJ2-1 | .
CASSWSGGINEQFF | TGTGCCAGCAGTTGGAGCGGGGGGATTAATGAGCAGTTCTTC | TRBV27 | TRBD2 | TRBJ2-1 | .
CASSLSLNTEAFF | TGTGCCAGCAGTTTATCGCTGAACACTGAAGCTTTCTTT | TRBV27 | . | TRBJ1-1 | many
CATSARPGNYEQYF | TGTGCCACCAGCGCCCGACCGGGTAACTACGAGCAGTACTTC | TRBV15 | . | TRBJ2-7 | .
CASSLWASGSLTDTQYF | TGTGCCAGCAGTTTGTGGGCTAGCGGGAGTTTGACAGATACGCAGTATTTT | TRBV27 | TRBD2 | TRBJ2-3 | once
CASSGSGKGETQYF | TGTGCCAGCAGCGGCAGCGGGAAAGGAGAGACCCAGTACTTC | TRBV9 | TRBD2 | TRBJ2-5 | .
CASSWTVQETQYF | TGCGCCAGCAGCTGGACCGTCCAAGAGACCCAGTACTTC | TRBV5-1 | . | TRBJ2-5 | .
CASSPSAAVQETQYF | TGTGCCAGCAGCCCATCGGCAGCGGTACAAGAGACCCAGTACTTC | TRBV9 | . | TRBJ2-5 | .
CASSTSKPGNTIYF | TGTGCCAGCAGTACCTCGAAACCTGGAAACACCATATATTTT | TRBV28 | . | TRBJ1-3 | .
CASSPGSEAFF | TGTGCCAGCAGCCCGGGGAGTGAAGCTTTCTTT | TRBV7-8 | . | TRBJ1-1 | .
CASSRWGSNTEAFF | TGTGCCAGCAGCCGTTGGGGGTCGAACACTGAAGCTTTCTTT | TRBV5-6 | . | TRBJ1-1 | .